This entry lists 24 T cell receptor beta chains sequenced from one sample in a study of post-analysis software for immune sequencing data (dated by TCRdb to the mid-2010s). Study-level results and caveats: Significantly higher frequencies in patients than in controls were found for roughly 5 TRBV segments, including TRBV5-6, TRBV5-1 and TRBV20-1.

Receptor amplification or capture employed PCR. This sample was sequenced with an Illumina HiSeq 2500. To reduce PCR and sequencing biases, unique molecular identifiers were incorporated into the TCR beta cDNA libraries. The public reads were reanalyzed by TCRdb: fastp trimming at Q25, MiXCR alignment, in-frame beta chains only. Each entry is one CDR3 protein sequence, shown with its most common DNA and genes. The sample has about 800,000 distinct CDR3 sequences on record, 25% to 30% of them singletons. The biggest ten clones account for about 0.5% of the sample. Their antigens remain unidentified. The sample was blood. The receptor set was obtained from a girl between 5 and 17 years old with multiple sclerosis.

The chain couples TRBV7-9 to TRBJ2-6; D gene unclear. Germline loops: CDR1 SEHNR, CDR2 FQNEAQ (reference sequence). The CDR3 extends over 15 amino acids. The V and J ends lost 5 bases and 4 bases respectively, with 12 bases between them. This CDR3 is CASSQPGLGANVLTF. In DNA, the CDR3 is TGTGCCAGCAGCCAACCTGGGCTCGGGGCCAACGTCCTGACTTTC. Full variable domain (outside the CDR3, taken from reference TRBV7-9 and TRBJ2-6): DTGVSQNPRHKITKRGQNVTFRCDPISEHNRLYWYRQTLGQGPEFLTYFQNEAQLEKSRLLSDRFSAERPKGSFSTLEIQRTEQGDSAMYLCASSQPGLGANVLTFGAGSRLTVL.

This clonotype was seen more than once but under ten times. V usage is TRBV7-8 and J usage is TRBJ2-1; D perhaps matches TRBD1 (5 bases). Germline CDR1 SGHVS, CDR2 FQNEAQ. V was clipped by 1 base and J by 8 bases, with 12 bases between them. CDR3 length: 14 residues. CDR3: CASSLEGLGDEQFF. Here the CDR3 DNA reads TGTGCCAGCAGCTTAGAGGGGCTTGGGGATGAGCAGTTCTTC.

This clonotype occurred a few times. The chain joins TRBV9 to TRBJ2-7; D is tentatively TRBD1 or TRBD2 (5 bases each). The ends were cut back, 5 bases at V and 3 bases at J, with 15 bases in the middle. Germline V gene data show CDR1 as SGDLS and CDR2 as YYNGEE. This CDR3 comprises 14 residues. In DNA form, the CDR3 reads TGTGCCAGCAGTGAGGGGCTAGCCGACTACGAGCAGTACTTC. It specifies CASSEGLADYEQYF.

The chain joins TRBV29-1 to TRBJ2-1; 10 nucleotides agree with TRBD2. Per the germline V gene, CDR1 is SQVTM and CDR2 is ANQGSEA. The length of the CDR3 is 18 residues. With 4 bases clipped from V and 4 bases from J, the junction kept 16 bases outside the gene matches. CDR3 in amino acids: CSVAMVLAGDLLYNEQFF. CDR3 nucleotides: TGCAGCGTTGCCATGGTCCTAGCGGGGGACCTCTTATACAATGAGCAGTTCTTC.

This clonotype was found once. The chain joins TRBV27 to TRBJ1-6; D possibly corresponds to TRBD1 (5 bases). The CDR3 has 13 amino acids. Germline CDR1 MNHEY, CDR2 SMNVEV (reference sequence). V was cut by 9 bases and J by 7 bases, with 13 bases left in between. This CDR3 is CARGAGGNSPLHF. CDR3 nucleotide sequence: TGTGCCAGGGGAGCCGGGGGGAATTCACCCCTCCACTTT.

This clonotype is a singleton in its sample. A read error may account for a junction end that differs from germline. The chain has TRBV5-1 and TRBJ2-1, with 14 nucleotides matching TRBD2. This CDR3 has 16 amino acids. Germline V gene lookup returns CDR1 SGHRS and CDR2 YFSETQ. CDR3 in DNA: TGCGTCAGCAGCCAGACTAGCGGGGGGGCCGACAATGAGCAGTTCTTC. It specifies CVSSQTSGGADNEQFF.

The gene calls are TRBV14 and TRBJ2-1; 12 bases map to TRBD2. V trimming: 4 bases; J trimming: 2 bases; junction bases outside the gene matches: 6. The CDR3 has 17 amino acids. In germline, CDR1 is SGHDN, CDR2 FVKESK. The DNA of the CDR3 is TGTGCCAGCAGCCGCGGACTAGCGGGGCCCCCCTACAATGAGCAGTTCTTC. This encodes CASSRGLAGPPYNEQFF.

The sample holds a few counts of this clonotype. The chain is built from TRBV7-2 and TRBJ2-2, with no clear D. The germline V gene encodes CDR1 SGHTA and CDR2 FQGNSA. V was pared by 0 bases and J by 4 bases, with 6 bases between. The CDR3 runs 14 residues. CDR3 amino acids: CASSLAGFTGELFF. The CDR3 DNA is TGTGCCAGCAGCTTAGCTGGGTTCACCGGGGAGCTGTTTTTT.

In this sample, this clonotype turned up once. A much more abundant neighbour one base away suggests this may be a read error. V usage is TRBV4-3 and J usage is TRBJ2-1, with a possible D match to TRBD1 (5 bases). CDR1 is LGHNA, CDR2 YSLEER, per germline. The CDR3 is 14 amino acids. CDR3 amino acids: CVSSQDILNREQFF. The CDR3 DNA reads TGCGTCAGCAGCCAAGATATCCTAAACAGGGAGCAGTTCTTC.

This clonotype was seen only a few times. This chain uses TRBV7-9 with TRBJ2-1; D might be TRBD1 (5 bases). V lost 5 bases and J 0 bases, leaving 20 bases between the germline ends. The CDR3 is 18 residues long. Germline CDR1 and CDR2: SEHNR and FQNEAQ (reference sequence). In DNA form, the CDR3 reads TGTGCCAGCAGCAGGGGCTGGTCACCCAAGAGCTCCTACAATGAGCAGTTCTTC. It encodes CASSRGWSPKSSYNEQFF.

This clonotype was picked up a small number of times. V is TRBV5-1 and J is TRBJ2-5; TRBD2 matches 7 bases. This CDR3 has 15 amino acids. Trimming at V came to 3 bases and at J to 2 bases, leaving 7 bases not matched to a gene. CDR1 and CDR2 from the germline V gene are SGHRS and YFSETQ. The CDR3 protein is CASSSLGRSQETQYF. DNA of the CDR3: TGCGCCAGCAGCTCCCTCGGGAGGTCACAAGAGACCCAGTACTTC.

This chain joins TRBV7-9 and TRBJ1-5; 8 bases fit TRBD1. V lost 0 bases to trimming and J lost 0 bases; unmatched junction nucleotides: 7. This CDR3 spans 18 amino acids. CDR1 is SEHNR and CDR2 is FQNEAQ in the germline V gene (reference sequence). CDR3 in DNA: TGTGCCAGCAGCTTAGCGAGAGGGACAGGACATAGCAATCAGCCCCAGCATTTT. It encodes CASSLARGTGHSNQPQHF. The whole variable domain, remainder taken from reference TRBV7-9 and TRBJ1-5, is DTGVSQNPRHKITKRGQNVTFRCDPISEHNRLYWYRQTLGQGPEFLTYFQNEAQLEKSRLLSDRFSAERPKGSFSTLEIQRTEQGDSAMYLCASSLARGTGHSNQPQHFGDGTRLSIL.

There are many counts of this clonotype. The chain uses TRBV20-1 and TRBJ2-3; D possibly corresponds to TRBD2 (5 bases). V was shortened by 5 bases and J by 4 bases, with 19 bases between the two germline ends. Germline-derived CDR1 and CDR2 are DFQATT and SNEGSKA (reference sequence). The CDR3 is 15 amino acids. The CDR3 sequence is CSAGGVDFGADTQYF. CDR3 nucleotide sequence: TGCAGTGCTGGTGGGGTGGACTTTGGGGCAGATACGCAGTATTTT.

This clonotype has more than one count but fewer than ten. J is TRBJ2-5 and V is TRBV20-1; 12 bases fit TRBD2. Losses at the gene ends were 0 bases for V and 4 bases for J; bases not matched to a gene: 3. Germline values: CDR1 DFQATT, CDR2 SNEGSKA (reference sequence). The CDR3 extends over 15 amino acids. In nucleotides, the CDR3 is TGCAGTGCTAGAGACGCTAGCGGGGGGGGAGAGACCCAGTACTTC. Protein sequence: CSARDASGGGETQYF.

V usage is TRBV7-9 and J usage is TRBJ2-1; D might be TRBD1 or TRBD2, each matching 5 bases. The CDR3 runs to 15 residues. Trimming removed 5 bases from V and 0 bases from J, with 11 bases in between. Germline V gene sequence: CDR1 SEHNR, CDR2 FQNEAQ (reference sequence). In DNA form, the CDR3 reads TGTGCCAGCAGCCCAGCGGACAACTCCTACAATGAGCAGTTCTTC. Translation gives CASSPADNSYNEQFF.

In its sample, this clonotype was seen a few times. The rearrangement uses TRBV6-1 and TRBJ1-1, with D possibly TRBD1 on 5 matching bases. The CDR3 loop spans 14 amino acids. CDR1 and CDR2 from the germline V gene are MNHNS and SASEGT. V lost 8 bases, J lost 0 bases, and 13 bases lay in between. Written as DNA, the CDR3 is TGTGCCAGCGCCCAGGGTCGAGTGAACACTGAAGCTTTCTTT. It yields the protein CASAQGRVNTEAFF.

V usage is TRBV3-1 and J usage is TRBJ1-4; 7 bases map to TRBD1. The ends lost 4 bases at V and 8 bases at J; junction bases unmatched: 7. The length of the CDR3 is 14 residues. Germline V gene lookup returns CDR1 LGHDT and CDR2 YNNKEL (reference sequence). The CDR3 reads CASSLDRSWEKLFF. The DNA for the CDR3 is TGTGCCAGCAGCCTGGACAGGTCGTGGGAAAAACTGTTTTTT.

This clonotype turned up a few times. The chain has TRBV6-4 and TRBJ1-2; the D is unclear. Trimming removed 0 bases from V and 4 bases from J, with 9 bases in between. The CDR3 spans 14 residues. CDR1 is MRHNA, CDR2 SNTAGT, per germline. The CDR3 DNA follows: TGTGCCAGCAGTGACTCGAACGGGGTCTATGGCTACACCTTC. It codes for CASSDSNGVYGYTF.

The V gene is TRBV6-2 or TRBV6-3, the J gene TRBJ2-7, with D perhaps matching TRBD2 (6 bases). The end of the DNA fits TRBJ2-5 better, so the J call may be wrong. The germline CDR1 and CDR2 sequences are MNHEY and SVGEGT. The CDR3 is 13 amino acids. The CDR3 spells CASSRGGDRTQYF. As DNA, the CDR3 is TGTGCCAGCAGTAGGGGAGGAGATAGGACCCAGTACTTC.

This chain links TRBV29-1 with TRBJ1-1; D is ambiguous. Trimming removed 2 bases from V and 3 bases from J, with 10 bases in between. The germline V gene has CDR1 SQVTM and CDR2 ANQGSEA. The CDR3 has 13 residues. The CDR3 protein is CSVERARDTEAFF. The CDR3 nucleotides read TGCAGCGTTGAAAGGGCTCGGGACACTGAAGCTTTCTTT.

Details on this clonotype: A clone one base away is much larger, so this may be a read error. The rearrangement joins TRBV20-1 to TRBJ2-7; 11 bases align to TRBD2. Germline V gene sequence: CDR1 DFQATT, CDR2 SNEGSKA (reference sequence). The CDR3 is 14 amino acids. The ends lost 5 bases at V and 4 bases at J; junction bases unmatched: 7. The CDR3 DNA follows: TGCAGTGCTGGGGGGGCTAGCGGGAGGTACGAGCAGTACTTC. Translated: CSAGGASGRYEQYF.

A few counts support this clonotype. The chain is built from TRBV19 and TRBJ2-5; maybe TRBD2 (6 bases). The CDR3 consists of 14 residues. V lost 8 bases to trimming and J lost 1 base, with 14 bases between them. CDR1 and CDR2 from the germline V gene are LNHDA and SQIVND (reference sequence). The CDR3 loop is CASAPAGSQETQYF. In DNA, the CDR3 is TGTGCCAGTGCCCCGGCGGGGTCCCAAGAGACCCAGTACTTC.

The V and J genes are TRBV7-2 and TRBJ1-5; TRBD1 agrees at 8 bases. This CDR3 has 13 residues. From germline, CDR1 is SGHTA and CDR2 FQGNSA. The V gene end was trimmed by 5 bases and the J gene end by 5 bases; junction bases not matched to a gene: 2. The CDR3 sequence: CASSDRGDQPQHF. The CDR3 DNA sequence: TGTGCCAGCAGCGACAGGGGTGATCAGCCCCAGCATTTT. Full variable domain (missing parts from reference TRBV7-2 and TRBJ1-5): GAGVSQSPSNKVTEKGKDVELRCDPISGHTALYWYRQSLGQGLEFLIYFQGNSAPDKSGLPSDRFSAERTGGSVSTLTIQRTQQEDSAVYLCASSDRGDQPQHFGDGTRLSIL.

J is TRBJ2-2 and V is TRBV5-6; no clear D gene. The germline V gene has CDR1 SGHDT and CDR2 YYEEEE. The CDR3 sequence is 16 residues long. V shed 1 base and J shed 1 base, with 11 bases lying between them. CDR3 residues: CASSLSSEWNTGELFF. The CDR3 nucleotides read TGTGCCAGCAGCTTGTCGTCAGAGTGGAACACCGGGGAGCTGTTTTTT.